Listed here is a single T cell receptor (beta chain). This entry is derived from a study of blood T cells in healthy people across ages. The CDR3 length is 15 residues. Germline V lookup: CDR1 MNHEY, CDR2 SVGEGT. Trimming removed 5 bases from V and 3 bases from J; junction bases left unmatched: 7. A J-beta primer mix and a sample-barcoded 5' primer were used in a second PCR of roughly 6 to 11 cycles. MiXCR, applied by TCRdb to the 5' RACE reads, yields one record per CDR3 protein. The sample has just under 750,000 distinct CDR3 sequences, around a fifth seen once. The TCR comes from a man between 65 and 85 years old in good health. The chain couples TRBV6-2 or TRBV6-3 to TRBJ2-5; 9 bases are shared with TRBD2. Sequencing was carried out using blood. The DNA for the CDR3 is TGTGCCAGCAGTACCCGACTAGCGGAAGAAGAGACCCAGTACTTC. Protein sequence: CASSTRLAEEETQYF.